This T cell receptor beta chain was sequenced during a study of T cell clonotyping in hematopoietic cell transplantation. The CDR3 is 14 amino acids. Trimming removed 3 bases from V and 5 bases from J, with 13 bases in between. Germline V gene data show CDR1 as SNHLY and CDR2 as FYNNEI. Study-level points and caveats: Higher Inverse Simpson Index values in graft donor and pretransplant recipient predicted broader posttransplant TCR diversity. After transplant, recipient diversity fell while pathologically expanded clonotypes grew through day 180. Few recipient clonotypes overlapped donors; over 95% were de novo at given depth. CD4 and CD8 repertoire contributions could not be separated without sorting.

Points on this clone: No antigen is known for it.

Sequencing used immunoSEQ multiplex PCR; TCRdb keeps in-frame clones, though not all of them. The sample consists of a few thousand clones, approximately 85% of them appearing once. This rearrangement joins TRBV2 to TRBJ1-2; perhaps TRBD1 as D (5 bases). This receptor was identified in a male patient aged 55-69 years who had an allogeneic stem cell transplant from an unrelated donor, so T cells may come from the graft donor. Some clones in this sample may be carry-over from other donors' samples. The specimen comprised peripheral blood mononuclear cells, sampled 180 days after allogeneic stem cell transplant. The CDR3 DNA reads as TGTGCCAGCAGTGACGTCAGGGTGGGGTATGGCTACACCTTC. As protein: CASSDVRVGYGYTF.